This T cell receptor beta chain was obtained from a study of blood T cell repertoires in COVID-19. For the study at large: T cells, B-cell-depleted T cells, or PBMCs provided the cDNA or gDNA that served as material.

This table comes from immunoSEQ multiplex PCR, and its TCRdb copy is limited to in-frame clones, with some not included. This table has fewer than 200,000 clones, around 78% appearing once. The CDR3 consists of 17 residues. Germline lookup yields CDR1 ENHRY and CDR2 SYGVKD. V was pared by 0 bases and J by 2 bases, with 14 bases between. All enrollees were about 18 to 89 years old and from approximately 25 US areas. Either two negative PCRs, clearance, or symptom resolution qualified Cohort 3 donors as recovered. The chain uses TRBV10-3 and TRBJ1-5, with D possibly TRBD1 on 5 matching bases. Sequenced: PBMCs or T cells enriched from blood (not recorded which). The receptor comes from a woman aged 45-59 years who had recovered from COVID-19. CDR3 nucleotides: TGTGCCATCAGTGAGTCCCGGGCAGGGTTGGGCAATCAGCCCCAGCATTTT. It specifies CAISESRAGLGNQPQHF.